These 29 T cell receptor beta chains were sequenced from one sample in a study of blood T cell repertoires in COVID-19. Repertoires were generated with immunoSEQ multiplex PCR, while TCRdb's copy carries only in-frame clones and drops some. This table holds 90,000 to 120,000 clones, 80% to 95% found once. What was sequenced was peripheral blood. These receptors were obtained from a man in his 70s with acute or convalescent COVID-19.

V usage is TRBV19 and J usage is TRBJ1-2, with D unresolved. V was clipped by 7 bases and J by 5 bases, with 11 bases between them. CDR1 is LNHDA, CDR2 SQIVND, per germline (reference sequence). The CDR3 is made up of 12 amino acids. Written as DNA, the CDR3 is TGTGCCAGTAAATACAGCACTTATGGCTACACCTTC. Amino acid sequence: CASKYSTYGYTF.

CDR3 region: CARRDRGREGPTRTENTEAFF. DNA for the CDR3: TGTGCCAGACGGGACAGGGGGCGCGAGGGCCCTACCCGAACCGAGAACACTGAAGCTTTCTTT. The chain combines TRBV19 with TRBJ1-1; 12 bases fit TRBD1. V lost 9 bases, J lost 1 base, and 24 bases stayed unmatched. This CDR3 is built from 21 residues. Germline-derived CDR1 and CDR2 are LNHDA and SQIVND (reference sequence).

CDR3 DNA sequence: TGTGCCAGCAGACAGGACAGGGACGGCGAGCAGTACTTC. This encodes CASRQDRDGEQYF. The J gene is TRBJ2-7, the V gene TRBV6-5; 8 nucleotides match TRBD1. The CDR3 totals 13 residues. The germline CDR1 and CDR2 sequences are MNHEY and SVGAGI. The J segment lost 6 bases and the V segment lost 6 bases, leaving 7 bases of the junction unmatched.

The CDR3 loop is CASSQESGNEQFF. CDR3 DNA: TGCGCCAGCAGCCAAGAGAGCGGGAATGAGCAGTTCTTC. The chain is built from TRBV4-3 and TRBJ2-1; weak D call: TRBD2 (6 bases). The germline V gene encodes CDR1 LGHNA and CDR2 YSLEER. With 0 bases removed from V and 7 bases from J, the gap between germline ends came to 7 bases. The CDR3 has 13 residues.

J is TRBJ2-7 and V is TRBV5-1; 8 bases align to TRBD1. Trimming took 0 bases from V and 9 from J; bases not matched to a gene: 11. This CDR3 has 15 residues. Germline V gene data show CDR1 as SGHRS and CDR2 as YFSETQ. The CDR3 protein is CASSLEARGPSRQYF. The CDR3, as DNA: TGCGCCAGCAGCTTGGAGGCCAGGGGGCCGTCCAGGCAGTACTTC.

V gene TRBV21-1 combines with J gene TRBJ2-2; the D call of TRBD2 is as the table states it, not checked on the DNA. TRBV21-1 is assigned pseudogene status. This CDR3 comprises 13 residues. The CDR3 DNA sequence: TGTGCCAGCAGCAAAAAGGAGGGCGGGGAGCTGTTTTTT. This codes for CASSKKEGGELFF.

The chain employs TRBV10-3 and TRBJ2-5, with 8 bases lining up with TRBD1. There are 14 residues in the CDR3. Trimming at V came to 6 bases and at J to 3 bases, leaving 6 bases not matched to a gene. Germline CDR1 reads ENHRY; CDR2 reads SYGVKD. The CDR3 here is CAIRPQGAKETQYF. For the CDR3, the DNA is TGTGCCATCAGGCCGCAGGGGGCAAAAGAGACCCAGTACTTC.

The V and J genes are TRBV13 and TRBJ1-1; D is perhaps TRBD1 (6 bases). This CDR3 is built from 14 residues. Trimming took 5 bases from V and 8 from J, leaving 18 bases between them. Germline CDR1 PRHDT, CDR2 FYEKMQ (reference sequence). CDR3 nucleotides: TGTGCCAGCAGCAGCGGGACAATAGTTACCGAAGCTTTCTTT. Translation gives CASSSGTIVTEAFF. Using reference TRBV13 and TRBJ1-1 for the parts outside the CDR3, the full variable domain is AAGVIQSPRHLIKEKRETATLKCYPIPRHDTVYWYQQGPGQDPQFLISFYEKMQSDKGSIPDRFSAQQFSDYHSELNMSSLELGDSALYFCASSSGTIVTEAFFGQGTRLTVV.

This rearrangement joins TRBV11-3 to TRBJ2-1, with 7 bases aligning to TRBD2. The CDR3 is 15 amino acids. The J segment lost 0 bases and the V segment lost 7 bases, leaving 6 bases of the junction unmatched. Germline V gives CDR1 SGHNT, CDR2 YENEEA. The CDR3 region has the DNA TGTGCCAGCACGGGAGGTGGGATCTCCTACAATGAGCAGTTCTTC. It yields the protein CASTGGGISYNEQFF.

V is TRBV29-1 and J is TRBJ2-1; D is undetermined. V shed 1 base and J shed 8 bases, with 9 bases lying between them. Germline V CDR1 and CDR2: SQVTM, ANQGSEA. This CDR3 spans 12 amino acids. Here the CDR3 DNA reads TGCAGCGTTGAAGGAACCTCGGATGAGCAGTTCTTC. This sequence encodes CSVEGTSDEQFF.

CDR3 sequence (DNA): TGTGCCAGCAGTACCCGCCTCTGGAGGGAGGAATCACCCCTCCACTTT. Its translation is CASSTRLWREESPLHF. This rearrangement joins TRBV6-2 or TRBV6-3 to TRBJ1-6; D not certain. The CDR3 covers 16 residues. V lost 5 bases and J lost 10, with 21 bases in between. Germline V gives CDR1 MNHEY, CDR2 SVGEGT.

The DNA of the CDR3 is TGCGCCAGCAGCCAAGATCCAGGTAGAAACACCATATATTTT. Its protein is CASSQDPGRNTIYF. The chain has TRBV4-1 and TRBJ1-3; D gene uncertain. This CDR3 comprises 14 residues. The germline gives CDR1 MGHRA, CDR2 YSYEKL. Trimming pared 0 bases from V and 5 bases from J, leaving 8 bases between.

The gene calls are TRBV6-6 and TRBJ2-1, with D unresolved. This CDR3 has 13 amino acids. Germline values: CDR1 MNHNY, CDR2 SVGAGI (reference sequence). V was pared by 5 bases and J by 8 bases, with 13 bases between. The CDR3 here is CASSQPETYEQFF. The CDR3 nucleotides are TGTGCCAGCAGTCAGCCTGAAACGTATGAGCAGTTCTTC.

The chain joins TRBV5-4 to TRBJ2-2; 11 positions agree with TRBD2. V lost 10 bases and J lost 7; bases outside the gene matches: 6. Germline V gene data show CDR1 as SGHNT and CDR2 as YYREEE (reference sequence). The CDR3 covers 13 residues. CDR3 coding DNA: TGTGCCTCCACTAGCGGGAGTGGCGGGGAGCTGTTTTTT. Protein product: CASTSGSGGELFF.

The chain is built from TRBV6-5 and TRBJ1-6, with 8 bases aligning to TRBD1. Germline V gene data show CDR1 as MNHEY and CDR2 as SVGAGI. The CDR3 extends over 15 amino acids. Trimming cost V 6 bases and J 8 bases; bases outside gene matches: 9. As DNA, the CDR3 is TGTGCCAGCAGACGGACAGGGAGTATTGATTCACCCCTCCACTTT. Encoded protein: CASRRTGSIDSPLHF.

This clone came up a few times. V gene TRBV18 combines with J gene TRBJ1-3, with TRBD1 identical over 10 bases. This CDR3 contains 16 residues. With V trimmed by 2 bases and J by 2 bases, 3 bases remained unmatched. CDR1 and CDR2 (germline): KGHSH, LQKENI. CDR3 nucleotides: TGTGCCAGCTCACCATTCGACAGGGGGCCTGGAAACACCATATATTTT. Protein sequence: CASSPFDRGPGNTIYF.

The genes are TRBV5-1 and TRBJ2-3, with 7 bases aligning to TRBD1. V was pared by 2 bases and J by 2 bases, with 5 bases of the junction left unmatched. Germline V gene sequence: CDR1 SGHRS, CDR2 YFSETQ. This CDR3 contains 15 residues. The CDR3 region is CASSFGTDNTDTQYF. For the CDR3, the DNA is TGCGCCAGCAGCTTCGGGACAGACAACACAGATACGCAGTATTTT.

The CDR3 spells CASSPTGTNTGELFF. In DNA form, the CDR3 reads TGTGCCAGCAGCCCGACAGGGACGAACACCGGGGAGCTGTTTTTT. V gene TRBV3-1 (or the pseudogene TRBV3-2) combines with J gene TRBJ2-2, with TRBD1 matching over 7 bases. The CDR3 is 15 residues long. V lost 4 bases, J lost 0 bases, and 2 bases stayed unmatched. Germline lookup yields CDR1 LGHDT and CDR2 YNNKEL (reference sequence).

V is TRBV2 and J is TRBJ2-3, with TRBD2 matching 8 bases. J gave up 0 bases and V 3 bases, and 8 bases lay outside the gene matches. The CDR3 has 17 amino acids. Germline-derived CDR1 and CDR2 are SNHLY and FYNNEI. The CDR3 DNA is TGTGCCAGCAGTGAGAACGGACTAGCCCTTAGCACAGATACGCAGTATTTT. Residues: CASSENGLALSTDTQYF.

The V gene is TRBV7-2, the J gene TRBJ1-2, with TRBD1 as a possible D gene (5 bases). The V and J ends lost 6 bases and 5 bases respectively, with 13 bases between them. Germline CDR1 is SGHTA and CDR2 is FQGNSA. The CDR3 contains 13 residues. This CDR3 is CASRELQVYGYTF. DNA of the CDR3: TGTGCCAGCAGAGAACTACAGGTTTATGGCTACACCTTC.

V and J are TRBV13 and TRBJ2-7; tentatively, D is TRBD1 (5 bases). CDR1 and CDR2 (germline): PRHDT, FYEKMQ (reference sequence). V dropped 6 bases and J dropped 4 bases, with 19 bases sitting between them. This CDR3 spans 15 amino acids. The CDR3 sequence is CASSPSLTGVYEQYF. The DNA for the CDR3 is TGTGCCAGCAGTCCTTCTTTAACAGGAGTTTACGAGCAGTACTTC.

The chain couples TRBV24-1 to TRBJ1-5; TRBD1 is a possible D gene (6 bases). With 3 bases removed from V and 2 bases from J, the gap between germline ends came to 13 bases. The CDR3 totals 16 residues. Germline V gene lookup returns CDR1 KGHDR and CDR2 SFDVKD. The chain's CDR3 is CATSDKTGPGNQPQHF. CDR3 sequence (DNA): TGTGCCACCAGTGATAAAACAGGGCCGGGCAATCAGCCCCAGCATTTT.

This clone was picked up a small number of times. The chain carries TRBV11-2 and TRBJ1-5; TRBD1 matches at 8 bases. Germline-derived CDR1 and CDR2 are SGHAT and FQNNGV. The ends lost 5 bases at V and 7 bases at J; junction bases unmatched: 7. There are 14 residues in the CDR3. Here the CDR3 reads CASSLRGPRQPQHF. The CDR3 coding sequence is TGTGCCAGCAGCCTCAGGGGGCCACGACAGCCCCAGCATTTT. Drawing the rest from reference TRBV11-2 and TRBJ1-5, the complete variable domain is EAGVAQSPRYKIIEKRQSVAFWCNPISGHATLYWYQQILGQGPKLLIQFQNNGVVDDSQLPKDRFSAERLKGVDSTLKIQPAKLEDSAVYLCASSLRGPRQPQHFGDGTRLSIL.

The chain joins TRBV12-3 or TRBV12-4 to TRBJ2-1, with 8 positions matching TRBD2. CDR3 length equals 13 residues. V dropped 6 bases and J dropped 7; count of bases not matched to a gene: 5. CDR3 region: CASSPSGSNEQFF. The CDR3 DNA reads as TGTGCCAGCAGCCCTAGCGGGTCGAATGAGCAGTTCTTC.

The rearrangement joins TRBV21-1 to TRBJ2-2; TRBD2 is the table's D call and was not checked against the DNA. TRBV21-1 has pseudogene status. The CDR3 is made up of 16 amino acids. DNA of the CDR3: TGTGCCAGCAGCAATTGGCTAGCGGGAGTAGGCGGGGAGCTGTTTTTT. Its protein product is CASSNWLAGVGGELFF.

This chain uses TRBV25-1 with TRBJ1-1; TRBD1 matches 9 bases. The CDR3 spans 16 residues. With 3 bases clipped from V and 5 bases from J, the junction kept 10 bases outside the gene matches. Germline CDR1 is MGHDK and CDR2 is SYGVNS. CDR3 amino acids: CASSDHAGTGTTEAFF. The CDR3 nucleotides read TGTGCCAGCAGTGACCACGCCGGGACAGGGACGACTGAAGCTTTCTTT. Complete variable domain (other parts from reference TRBV25-1 and TRBJ1-1): EADIYQTPRYLVIGTGKKITLECSQTMGHDKMYWYQQDPGMELHLIHYSYGVNSTEKGDLSSESTVSRIRTEHFPLTLESARPSHTSQYLCASSDHAGTGTTEAFFGQGTRLTVV.

The CDR3 DNA reads as TGTGCCAGCAAGGGGGTTTTCTCTGGGGCCAACGTCCTGACTTTC. This sequence encodes CASKGVFSGANVLTF. The chain employs TRBV28 and TRBJ2-6, with a weak D call TRBD1 (6 bases). The CDR3 totals 15 residues. Germline V gene lookup returns CDR1 MDHEN and CDR2 SYDVKM. The V gene lost 7 bases and the J gene lost 0 bases, with 10 bases spanning the gap.

The V gene is TRBV28, the J gene TRBJ2-1; the match to TRBD2 covers 8 bases. J lost 15 bases, V lost 7 bases, and 8 bases had no gene match. Per the germline V gene, CDR1 is MDHEN and CDR2 is SYDVKM. The CDR3 contains 11 residues. The CDR3 region has the DNA TGTGCCAGCAATCAGCGGGAGAGGTGGTTCTTC. It is translated as CASNQRERWFF.

The chain recombines TRBV20-1 with TRBJ2-5; D is uncertain. Germline V CDR1 and CDR2: DFQATT, SNEGSKA (reference sequence). The CDR3 has 11 residues. This CDR3 reads CSSRRRETQYF. In DNA form, the CDR3 reads TGCAGCTCCCGCCGGCGGGAGACCCAGTACTTC.